The 28 T cell receptor beta chains listed next were all sequenced from one sample in a study of T cells in Graves' hyperthyroidism and ophthalmopathy (dated by TCRdb to 2018 to 2020). The method behind the library was multiplex PCR. TCRdb shows the sequencer as Illumina HiSeq 2000. The TCR beta CDR3 regions were amplified from the RNA transcripts. For the first round of RT-PCR on the TCR CDR3, the HTBI primer set was used together with the Qiagen OneStep RT-PCR kit. Through fastp at Q25 and MiXCR, TCRdb rebuilt clones from the public reads, retaining in-frame beta chains. CDR3 protein duplicates are merged, each entry listing the most common genes and DNA. The sample table shows around 690,000 distinct CDR3 sequences, and roughly 20% are seen once. The ten largest clones add up to roughly a third of the sample. The sequencing input was blood. The receptor set was obtained from a man aged 30-40 years with Graves' ophthalmopathy.

This clonotype was seen many times. CDR3 sequence reads: CASGRGRQETQYF. The CDR3 nucleotides read TGTGCCAGCGGTCGGGGGAGGCAAGAGACCCAGTACTTC. The chain joins TRBV11-2 to TRBJ2-5; the D gene is possibly TRBD2 (6 bases). The CDR3 is 13 amino acids. Trimming removed 8 bases at V and 2 bases at J, with 12 bases between. Germline assignment: CDR1 SGHAT and CDR2 FQNNGV. The whole variable domain, remainder taken from reference TRBV11-2 and TRBJ2-5, is EAGVAQSPRYKIIEKRQSVAFWCNPISGHATLYWYQQILGQGPKLLIQFQNNGVVDDSQLPKDRFSAERLKGVDSTLKIQPAKLEDSAVYLCASGRGRQETQYFGPGTRLLVL.

The sample holds many counts of this clonotype. The rearrangement links TRBV30 to TRBJ2-5; no reliable D call. This CDR3 comprises 13 residues. The germline V gene has CDR1 GTSNPN and CDR2 SVGIG (reference sequence). Trimming left V 2 bases short and J 4 bases short, with 11 bases between. The CDR3 sequence is CAWSSKVRETQYF. CDR3 bases: TGTGCCTGGAGTAGTAAGGTTCGAGAGACCCAGTACTTC.

The V and J genes are TRBV20-1 and TRBJ2-1, with 10 bases fitting TRBD2. There are 16 residues in the CDR3. V lost 5 bases, J lost 1 base, and 8 bases stayed unmatched. Germline V lookup: CDR1 DFQATT, CDR2 SNEGSKA (reference sequence). The CDR3 spells CSAGSSGRGSYNEQFF. The CDR3 DNA reads as TGCAGTGCTGGGTCTAGCGGGAGAGGATCCTACAATGAGCAGTTCTTC.

This clonotype occurred many times. The chain recombines TRBV12-3 or TRBV12-4 with TRBJ2-7; D ambiguous. V was clipped by 3 bases and J by 5 bases, with 26 bases between them. The CDR3 is 18 amino acids. The CDR3 region has the DNA TGTGCCAGCAGTTTCGAACTTGGCGCGAAGCAAAAGCAGGACGAGCAGTACTTC. The encoded protein is CASSFELGAKQKQDEQYF.

This chain links TRBV28 with TRBJ2-1; 7 nucleotides line up with TRBD2. This CDR3 contains 17 residues. The trim removed 6 bases at V and 4 bases at J, leaving 15 bases unmatched. The germline gives CDR1 MDHEN, CDR2 SYDVKM. The CDR3 here is CASSPNRLAYRYNEQFF. As DNA, the CDR3 is TGTGCCAGCAGCCCCAACCGACTAGCATACCGATACAATGAGCAGTTCTTC.

This chain connects TRBV12-3 or TRBV12-4 to TRBJ2-2, with 9 bases identical to TRBD2. The J segment lost 1 base and the V segment lost 3 bases, leaving 3 bases of the junction unmatched. This CDR3 has 16 amino acids. CDR3 in DNA: TGTGCCAGCAGTTTTAGCGGGAGTCGGAACACCGGGGAGCTGTTTTTT. Translation gives CASSFSGSRNTGELFF.

This clonotype was detected ten times or more. The genes are TRBV3-1 and TRBJ2-1; D tentatively reads TRBD1 or TRBD2 (5 bases each). V lost 1 base and J 6 bases, leaving 13 bases between the germline ends. The CDR3 is 15 amino acids. The germline V gene encodes CDR1 LGHDT and CDR2 YNNKEL (reference sequence). Written as DNA, the CDR3 is TGTGCCAGCAGCCAAGGCTCGGGGCTAGGCAATGAGCAGTTCTTC. It encodes CASSQGSGLGNEQFF.

This clonotype has a handful of counts. The chain recombines TRBV24-1 with TRBJ2-5; 7 bases fit TRBD1. J was trimmed by 1 base and V by 4 bases; bases with no gene match: 5. CDR3 length equals 15 residues. The germline V gene has CDR1 KGHDR and CDR2 SFDVKD. The CDR3 here is CATSDQQGPQETQYF. CDR3 coding DNA: TGTGCCACCAGTGACCAACAGGGGCCCCAAGAGACCCAGTACTTC.

This clonotype was seen a handful of times. The gene calls are TRBV5-1 and TRBJ2-7, with D tentatively TRBD1 (6 bases). V gave up 3 bases and J gave up 7 bases, with 14 bases separating them. CDR1 is SGHRS, CDR2 YFSETQ, per germline. The CDR3 contains 13 residues. CDR3 sequence (DNA): TGCGCCAGCAGCTCATTGGACAGTCGGGAGCAGTACTTC. As protein: CASSSLDSREQYF.

In this sample, this clonotype turned up a few times. The chain employs TRBV12-3 or TRBV12-4 and TRBJ2-3; possible D gene TRBD1, 5 bases. V was pared by 6 bases and J by 0 bases, with 10 bases between. The CDR3 runs 14 residues. DNA of the CDR3: TGTGCCAGCAGCTACAGACAGAGCACAGATACGCAGTATTTT. Amino acids: CASSYRQSTDTQYF.

The gene calls are TRBV11-2 and TRBJ2-7; maybe TRBD2 (6 bases). This CDR3 comprises 16 residues. CDR1 and CDR2 (germline): SGHAT, FQNNGV. With 1 base removed from V and 5 bases from J, the gap between germline ends came to 18 bases. The CDR3 here is CASSLARRETVDEQYF. DNA for the CDR3: TGTGCCAGCAGCTTAGCTCGACGGGAGACTGTCGACGAGCAGTACTTC.

This chain connects TRBV11-1 to TRBJ1-1; 9 positions match TRBD1. The CDR3 contains 17 residues. Per germline, CDR1 SGHAT and CDR2 FQDESV (reference sequence). V gave up 5 bases and J gave up 1 base; unmatched junction bases: 11. The CDR3 nucleotides read TGTGCCAGCAGCCCGTGGGGGACAGGGCCCGCGAACACTGAAGCTTTCTTT. Protein: CASSPWGTGPANTEAFF.

The chain carries TRBV15 and TRBJ2-7; the D gene is possibly TRBD1 (6 bases). CDR1 LNHNV and CDR2 YYDKDF come from the germline V gene (reference sequence). The V end was cut by 3 bases, the J end by 2 bases, with 11 bases between. This CDR3 contains 14 residues. The CDR3 region is CATSSIDRTYEQYF. CDR3 DNA: TGTGCCACCAGCAGTATCGACAGGACCTACGAGCAGTACTTC.

The V gene is TRBV6-2 or TRBV6-3, the J gene TRBJ2-4, with TRBD1 matching 7 bases. Germline loops: CDR1 MNHEY, CDR2 SVGEGT. After removal of 5 bases from V and 6 bases from J, the junction contained 7 bases not matched to a gene. CDR3 size: 14 residues. The CDR3: CASSVRAGGNIQYF. DNA of the CDR3: TGTGCCAGCAGTGTAAGGGCAGGGGGAAACATTCAGTACTTC.

This clonotype was observed a few times. V and J are TRBV2 and TRBJ1-6; perhaps TRBD1 as D (6 bases). Germline V gene sequence: CDR1 SNHLY, CDR2 FYNNEI. Between the trimmed V and J ends, which lost 10 bases and 8 bases, there was a span of 15 bases. The length of the CDR3 is 13 residues. CDR3 nucleotides: TGTGCCAACAGGTTGGGGGCGGATTCACCCCTCCACTTT. This sequence encodes CANRLGADSPLHF.

This clonotype was seen just once. J is TRBJ2-7 and V is TRBV28; 7 bases align to TRBD2. Germline V gives CDR1 MDHEN, CDR2 SYDVKM. The CDR3 totals 15 residues. The junction had 9 bases not matched to a gene; V was cut back by 7 bases and J by 0 bases. DNA for the CDR3: TGTGCCAGCACCAAAAGCGGGATTCCCTCCTACGAGCAGTACTTC. Translating it yields CASTKSGIPSYEQYF.

The chain links TRBV25-1 to TRBJ1-2; a possible D gene is TRBD1 (5 bases). V was pared by 0 bases and J by 8 bases, with 13 bases between. Germline-derived CDR1 and CDR2 are MGHDK and SYGVNS. The CDR3 runs 14 residues. The CDR3 loop is CASSEYEGARGYTF. Here the CDR3 DNA reads TGTGCCAGCAGTGAATATGAAGGGGCGAGGGGCTACACCTTC.

This clonotype was observed a few times. This chain uses TRBV20-1 with TRBJ1-2, with 8 nucleotides matching TRBD1. The V and J ends lost 2 bases and 7 bases, in that order; junction bases with no gene match: 9. CDR1 DFQATT and CDR2 SNEGSKA come from the germline V gene (reference sequence). CDR3 length: 14 residues. Here the CDR3 reads CSARRQGSGVGYTF. The CDR3 DNA follows: TGCAGTGCTAGACGACAGGGGAGCGGGGTTGGCTACACCTTC.

This clonotype was observed a few times. This chain uses TRBV19 with TRBJ2-1; unclear D gene. The germline CDR1 and CDR2 sequences are LNHDA and SQIVND (reference sequence). The CDR3 consists of 14 residues. Trimming cost V 3 bases and J 0 bases, with 6 bases left between them. CDR3 protein: CASSMASSYNEQFF. CDR3 DNA sequence: TGTGCCAGTAGTATGGCGAGCTCCTACAATGAGCAGTTCTTC.

This clonotype was seen at least ten times. The J gene is TRBJ2-1, the V gene TRBV20-1, with D tentatively TRBD1 or TRBD2 (5 bases each). The CDR3 is 15 residues long. CDR1 is DFQATT, CDR2 SNEGSKA, per germline (reference sequence). Trimming removed 3 bases from V and 8 bases from J, with 20 bases in between. The CDR3 reads CSARGVSVRGDEQFF. CDR3 nucleotide sequence: TGCAGTGCTAGGGGGGTTAGCGTGAGGGGTGATGAGCAGTTCTTC.

This clonotype was counted at least ten times. This chain joins TRBV27 and TRBJ2-7, with 11 nucleotides matching TRBD2. This CDR3 has 21 amino acids. Trimming took 5 bases from V and 6 from J; bases not matched to a gene: 27. Germline CDR1 is MNHEY and CDR2 is SMNVEV (reference sequence). The CDR3 DNA reads TGTGCCAGCAGTGCCCACCTCAGGGTAGCGGGAGGGCCCGTATCCTTCCGCGAGCAGTACTTC. Encoded protein: CASSAHLRVAGGPVSFREQYF.

This clonotype was detected only a few times. The gene calls are TRBV5-8 and TRBJ1-1; 8 nucleotides agree with TRBD1. From germline, CDR1 is SGHTS and CDR2 YDEGEE. Trimming removed 0 bases from V and 4 bases from J; junction bases left unmatched: 5. This CDR3 contains 15 residues. The CDR3 DNA is TGTGCCAGCAGCTTGGGAGGACAGGGAGGCACTGAAGCTTTCTTT. Translation: CASSLGGQGGTEAFF.

This chain's CDR3 is CSVGQVRLERQNEQFF. In DNA, the CDR3 is TGCAGCGTGGGACAGGTAAGGCTCGAAAGGCAGAATGAGCAGTTCTTC. The rearrangement joins TRBV29-1 to TRBJ2-1; 8 nucleotides agree with TRBD1. With 6 bases clipped from V and 7 bases from J, the junction kept 17 bases outside the gene matches. The CDR3 covers 16 residues. Germline loops: CDR1 SQVTM, CDR2 ANQGSEA.

A few counts support this clonotype. The V call is TRBV5-1, the J call TRBJ2-7; D is perhaps TRBD2 (6 bases). The CDR3 is 16 residues long. V gave up 4 bases and J gave up 2 bases, with 19 bases separating them. Germline V gives CDR1 SGHRS, CDR2 YFSETQ. The CDR3 DNA sequence: TGCGCCAGCAGCGGGAGCCCCGGGGACTTTACCTACGAGCAGTACTTC. Translating it yields CASSGSPGDFTYEQYF.

This clonotype was counted many times. This rearrangement joins TRBV28 to TRBJ2-1; D perhaps matches TRBD2 (5 bases). V lost 3 bases, J lost 10 bases, and 10 bases lay in between. CDR1 is MDHEN and CDR2 is SYDVKM in the germline V gene. The CDR3 is made up of 12 amino acids. CDR3 loop: CASSFREGEQFF. CDR3 in DNA: TGTGCCAGCAGTTTCAGAGAGGGCGAGCAGTTCTTC.

This sequence joins TRBV18 and TRBJ2-1, with 8 positions matching TRBD2. From germline, CDR1 is KGHSH and CDR2 LQKENI. The CDR3 spans 17 residues. V lost 3 bases and J lost 4; bases outside the gene matches: 11. In nucleotides, the CDR3 is TGTGCCAGCTCACCTGAAGAACTAGCGGCCTTTTACAATGAGCAGTTCTTC. Translated: CASSPEELAAFYNEQFF.

The chain uses TRBV24-1 and TRBJ2-7; a weak D match, TRBD1 (5 bases). The V gene lost 2 bases and the J gene lost 2 bases, with 12 bases spanning the gap. This CDR3 spans 15 amino acids. The germline gives CDR1 KGHDR, CDR2 SFDVKD. The CDR3 reads CATSDSGYNPYEQYF. For the CDR3, the DNA is TGTGCCACCAGTGATTCAGGGTATAACCCCTACGAGCAGTACTTC.

This clonotype was picked up a small number of times. The genes are TRBV11-2 and TRBJ2-1, with D perhaps TRBD1 (6 bases). Germline CDR1 SGHAT, CDR2 FQNNGV. V was cut by 7 bases and J by 4 bases, with 8 bases left in between. The CDR3 spans 12 residues. DNA for the CDR3: TGTGCCAGCATGGACAGTTACAATGAGCAGTTCTTC. Its protein is CASMDSYNEQFF. The whole variable domain, remainder taken from reference TRBV11-2 and TRBJ2-1, is EAGVAQSPRYKIIEKRQSVAFWCNPISGHATLYWYQQILGQGPKLLIQFQNNGVVDDSQLPKDRFSAERLKGVDSTLKIQPAKLEDSAVYLCASMDSYNEQFFGPGTRLTVL.